One sample yielded the 15 T cell receptor beta chains listed below, sequenced in a study of T cells after yellow fever vaccination. TCRdb ran MiXCR on the 5' RACE reads and lists one entry per CDR3 protein. The repertoire consists of about 210,000 distinct CDR3 sequences, with approximately 3.2% occurring once and the leading ten covering roughly 3%. Sample: CD4+ T cells sorted from PBMCs, taken 10 days after the yellow fever booster vaccination. These receptors originate from a young man who received the YFV17D yellow fever vaccine.

This clonotype was found many times. The genes are TRBV6-5 and TRBJ2-5; 12 nucleotides line up with TRBD2. V shed 6 bases, J shed 1 base, and the junction held 9 bases outside the gene matches. The CDR3 loop spans 17 amino acids. The germline V gene encodes CDR1 MNHEY and CDR2 SVGAGI. The CDR3 here is CASRQTGLAGLQETQYF. The CDR3 region has the DNA TGTGCCAGCAGACAAACAGGACTAGCGGGGCTCCAAGAGACCCAGTACTTC.

This clonotype was seen ten or more times. The V gene is TRBV12-3 or TRBV12-4, the J gene TRBJ1-2; no clear D gene. Trimming took 0 bases from V and 1 from J, leaving 6 bases between them. The CDR3 is made up of 14 amino acids. In DNA form, the CDR3 reads TGTGCCAGCAGTTTAGCGGTGGATAACTATGGCTACACCTTC. It specifies CASSLAVDNYGYTF.

There are a few counts of this clonotype. The chain joins TRBV10-3 to TRBJ1-4; TRBD1 matches at 9 bases. The CDR3 consists of 16 residues. CDR1 and CDR2 (germline): ENHRY, SYGVKD. The V gene end was trimmed by 3 bases and the J gene end by 10 bases; junction bases not matched to a gene: 12. CDR3 nucleotides: TGTGCCATCAGTGACGAGGAGGGGACAGGGCGTAGAAAACTGTTTTTT. Translation: CAISDEEGTGRRKLFF.

This clonotype was seen at least ten times. The V call is TRBV7-2, the J call TRBJ2-5, with no clear D. The germline V and J ends were trimmed by 0 bases and 2 bases, with 4 bases remaining between them. The CDR3 has 13 residues. Germline CDR1 is SGHTA and CDR2 is FQGNSA. CDR3 protein: CASSLAYQETQYF. CDR3 nucleotide sequence: TGTGCCAGCAGCTTAGCATATCAAGAGACCCAGTACTTC.

J is TRBJ2-1 and V is TRBV10-1, with D perhaps matching TRBD2 (5 bases). Per the germline V gene, CDR1 is WNHNN and CDR2 is SYGVQD (reference sequence). V gave up 0 bases and J gave up 13 bases, with 19 bases separating them. CDR3 length: 15 amino acids. The CDR3 is CASSESTMRAGGQFF. In DNA form, the CDR3 reads TGCGCCAGCAGTGAGTCGACGATGAGGGCCGGTGGACAGTTCTTC.

V usage is TRBV2 and J usage is TRBJ1-2; D not certain. The CDR3 is made up of 14 amino acids. CDR1 and CDR2 from the germline V gene are SNHLY and FYNNEI. V lost 4 bases and J lost 4, with 13 bases in between. Written as DNA, the CDR3 is TGTGCCAGCAGTGCAATGGACGTCTCCTATGGCTACACCTTC. Its translation: CASSAMDVSYGYTF.

In its sample, this clonotype was seen many times. V and J are TRBV28 and TRBJ1-6; 9 bases fit TRBD1. From germline, CDR1 is MDHEN and CDR2 SYDVKM. This CDR3 contains 15 residues. Trimming removed 6 bases from V and 14 bases from J; junction bases left unmatched: 14. For the CDR3, the DNA is TGTGCCAGCAGCCTACGGGGACAGGGCGGTAGGACCCTCCACTTT. Translation gives CASSLRGQGGRTLHF.

This clonotype was recorded many times. The V gene is TRBV7-2, the J gene TRBJ2-3, with TRBD2 matching over 10 bases. V lost 5 bases and J lost 4; bases outside the gene matches: 9. The CDR3 covers 16 residues. CDR1 SGHTA and CDR2 FQGNSA come from the germline V gene. The CDR3 nucleotides read TGTGCCAGCAGCCCCCCAGCGGGGGGGCCGTCAGATACGCAGTATTTT. Translation: CASSPPAGGPSDTQYF. The full variable domain, rest sourced from reference TRBV7-2 and TRBJ2-3, is GAGVSQSPSNKVTEKGKDVELRCDPISGHTALYWYRQSLGQGLEFLIYFQGNSAPDKSGLPSDRFSAERTGGSVSTLTIQRTQQEDSAVYLCASSPPAGGPSDTQYFGPGTRLTVL.

The genes are TRBV5-1 and TRBJ1-5; possible D gene TRBD1, 6 bases. CDR3 length: 15 amino acids. V was trimmed by 0 bases and J by 3 bases, leaving 10 bases between them. CDR1 and CDR2 (germline): SGHRS, YFSETQ. CDR3 coding DNA: TGCGCCAGCAGCTTGGGGGACATACCCAATCAGCCCCAGCATTTT. Protein product: CASSLGDIPNQPQHF.

This clonotype was seen at least ten times. The V gene is TRBV19, the J gene TRBJ1-2; the D is unclear. Germline lookup yields CDR1 LNHDA and CDR2 SQIVND (reference sequence). The CDR3 is 12 residues long. The germline V and J ends were trimmed by 5 bases and 4 bases, with 8 bases remaining between them. DNA for the CDR3: TGTGCCAGTAGTCCAGAGGCCTATGGCTACACCTTC. Encoded protein: CASSPEAYGYTF.

The table lists this clonotype with a few counts. Here the CDR3 DNA reads TGTGCCAGCAGTGTGGCTATATCCTACGAGCAGTACGTC. Translating gives CASSVAISYEQYV. V is TRBV28 and J is TRBJ2-7, with no clear D. The germline V gene has CDR1 MDHEN and CDR2 SYDVKM. V lost 5 bases to trimming and J lost 1 base, with 9 bases between them. This CDR3 has 13 residues.

This clonotype appeared many times. The V gene is TRBV7-9, the J gene TRBJ1-2; TRBD1 might be the D (6 bases). The CDR3 runs to 13 residues. Germline V gene sequence: CDR1 SEHNR, CDR2 FQNEAQ (reference sequence). Trimming took off 4 bases at V and 8 bases at J, with 14 bases between the two ends. CDR3 sequence (DNA): TGTGCCAGCAGCTCCGGGGGACATTTCGGCTACACCTTC. Translating it yields CASSSGGHFGYTF.

This clonotype was observed many times. V gene TRBV5-1 combines with J gene TRBJ2-2; 7 bases fit TRBD1. Looked up from germline, CDR1 is SGHRS and CDR2 is YFSETQ. This CDR3 is built from 14 residues. The V and J ends lost 4 bases and 2 bases, in that order; junction bases with no gene match: 2. Written as DNA, the CDR3 is TGCGCCAGCAGCGACAGGGCCAACACCGGGGAGCTGTTTTTT. Protein product: CASSDRANTGELFF.

This clonotype is judged medium-sized. The V and J genes are TRBV5-1 and TRBJ2-7; 8 positions match TRBD1. Per the germline V gene, CDR1 is SGHRS and CDR2 is YFSETQ. CDR3 length: 14 amino acids. The CDR3 sequence is CASSLTSGTGTLFV. CDR3 bases: TGCGCCAGCAGCTTGACCTCCGGGACAGGCACATTGTTCGTC.

The V call is TRBV20-1, the J call TRBJ1-1; 8 bases agree with TRBD1. The germline CDR1 and CDR2 sequences are DFQATT and SNEGSKA (reference sequence). This CDR3 contains 17 residues. Unmatched junction bases numbered 16, after V lost 6 bases and J lost 1 base. CDR3 loop: CSALEVYRGSSNTEAFF. The CDR3 DNA is TGCAGTGCCCTAGAGGTTTACAGGGGGAGTTCGAACACTGAAGCTTTCTTT.